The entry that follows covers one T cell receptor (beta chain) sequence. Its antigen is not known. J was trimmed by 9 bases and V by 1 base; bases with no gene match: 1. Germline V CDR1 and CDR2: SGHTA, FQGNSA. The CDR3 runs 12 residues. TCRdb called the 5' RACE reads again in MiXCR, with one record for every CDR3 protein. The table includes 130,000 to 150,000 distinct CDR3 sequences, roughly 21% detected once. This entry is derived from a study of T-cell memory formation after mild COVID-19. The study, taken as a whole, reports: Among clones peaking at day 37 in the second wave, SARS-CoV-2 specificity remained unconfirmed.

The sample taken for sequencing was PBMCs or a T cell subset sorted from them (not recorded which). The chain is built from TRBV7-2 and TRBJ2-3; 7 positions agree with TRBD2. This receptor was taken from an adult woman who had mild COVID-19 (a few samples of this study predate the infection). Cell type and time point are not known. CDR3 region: CASSLGGGTQYF. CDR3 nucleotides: TGTGCCAGCAGCTTAGGGGGGGGGACGCAGTATTTT. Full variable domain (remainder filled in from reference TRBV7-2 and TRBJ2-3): GAGVSQSPSNKVTEKGKDVELRCDPISGHTALYWYRQSLGQGLEFLIYFQGNSAPDKSGLPSDRFSAERTGGSVSTLTIQRTQQEDSAVYLCASSLGGGTQYFGPGTRLTVL.